These 13 T cell receptor beta chains share one sample of origin, sequenced in a study of T cell responses to AZD1222 COVID-19 vaccine. Data came from immunoSEQ multiplex PCR; TCRdb stores just in-frame clones and leaves some out. The sample comprises approximately 130,000 clones, more than 85% of which are singletons, and around 3.1% rests with the top ten. This specimen consisted of peripheral blood, obtained on day 0 of AZD1222 vaccination. Receptors were obtained from an adult in good health.

J is TRBJ1-1 and V is TRBV25-1; 7 bases match TRBD1. Germline V gives CDR1 MGHDK, CDR2 SYGVNS. The CDR3 has 14 amino acids. V gave up 5 bases and J gave up 4 bases; unmatched junction bases: 7. The CDR3 DNA follows: TGTGCCAGCAGTCGAGGGGGCGCCGGCACTGAAGCTTTCTTT. Translating gives CASSRGGAGTEAFF.

This clone was counted only a few times. This chain joins TRBV7-2 and TRBJ1-5; 9 bases match TRBD1. The CDR3 consists of 15 residues. Unmatched junction bases numbered 3, after V lost 4 bases and J lost 2 bases. Germline CDR1 reads SGHTA; CDR2 reads FQGNSA. The CDR3: CASSSWTGGNQPQHF. CDR3 DNA sequence: TGTGCCAGCAGCTCATGGACAGGGGGCAATCAGCCCCAGCATTTT.

This chain links TRBV30 with TRBJ1-3; TRBD1 might be the D (5 bases). V lost 7 bases and J 0 bases, leaving 10 bases between the germline ends. Germline CDR1 and CDR2: GTSNPN and SVGIG (reference sequence). This CDR3 spans 13 amino acids. CDR3 nucleotides: TGTGCCTCATCCCAGGGCTCTGGAAACACCATATATTTT. The encoded protein is CASSQGSGNTIYF.

The J gene is TRBJ2-5, the V gene TRBV29-1; TRBD1 aligns across 10 bases. CDR3 length: 15 residues. V lost 5 bases and J lost 1; bases outside the gene matches: 7. Per the germline V gene, CDR1 is SQVTM and CDR2 is ANQGSEA. The CDR3 here is CSVNSGQGSQETQYF. CDR3 DNA: TGCAGCGTTAACTCGGGACAGGGGAGCCAAGAGACCCAGTACTTC. Full variable domain (remainder filled in from reference TRBV29-1 and TRBJ2-5): SAVISQKPSRDICQRGTSLTIQCQVDSQVTMMFWYRQQPGQSLTLIATANQGSEATYESGFVIDKFPISRPNLTFSTLTVSNMSPEDSSIYLCSVNSGQGSQETQYFGPGTRLLVL.

CDR3 nucleotides: TGCAGCGTGGGGGGCGGCCAGGGATGGACTGAAGCTTTCTTT. Protein product: CSVGGGQGWTEAFF. The J gene is TRBJ1-1, the V gene TRBV29-1; possibly TRBD1 for D (6 bases). V shed 6 bases and J shed 5 bases, with 19 bases lying between them. From germline, CDR1 is SQVTM and CDR2 ANQGSEA. CDR3 size: 14 residues.

This chain links TRBV7-9 with TRBJ1-2, with D unresolved. In germline, CDR1 is SEHNR, CDR2 FQNEAQ (reference sequence). The CDR3 sequence is 15 residues long. V was shortened by 0 bases and J by 4 bases, with 12 bases between the two germline ends. The DNA of the CDR3 is TGTGCCAGCAGCTTAGCGTTGTCGGCATCCTATGGCTACACCTTC. The encoded protein is CASSLALSASYGYTF.

The rearrangement joins TRBV28 to TRBJ2-4; D gene unclear. V was pared by 4 bases and J by 3 bases, with 13 bases between. Germline V gene lookup returns CDR1 MDHEN and CDR2 SYDVKM. The CDR3 is made up of 15 amino acids. DNA of the CDR3: TGTGCCAGCAGTTCCCTGTCCGTGAGCAAAAACATTCAGTACTTC. The encoded protein is CASSSLSVSKNIQYF. Full variable domain (rest looked up from reference TRBV28 and TRBJ2-4): DVKVTQSSRYLVKRTGEKVFLECVQDMDHENMFWYRQDPGLGLRLIYFSYDVKMKEKGDIPEGYSVSREKKERFSLILESASTNQTSMYLCASSSLSVSKNIQYFGAGTRLSVL.

This clone was seen a handful of times. The J gene is TRBJ2-6, the V gene TRBV14; no clear D. Germline V CDR1 and CDR2: SGHDN, FVKESK. V lost 4 bases and J 2 bases, leaving 12 bases between the germline ends. This CDR3 contains 16 residues. CDR3 sequence (DNA): TGTGCCAGCAGCCTTAACAGCGACCCTGGGGCCAACGTCCTGACTTTC. Its translation: CASSLNSDPGANVLTF.

This chain uses TRBV11-2 with TRBJ2-1; TRBD2 agrees at 10 bases. CDR1 SGHAT and CDR2 FQNNGV come from the germline V gene. With V trimmed by 5 bases and J by 4 bases, 11 bases remained unmatched. This CDR3 has 17 residues. As DNA, the CDR3 is TGTGCCAGCAGCGCGCGACTAGCGGGTGTGTTATACAATGAGCAGTTCTTC. This translates into CASSARLAGVLYNEQFF.

The V gene is TRBV19, the J gene TRBJ1-2; D remains ambiguous. V shed 5 bases and J shed 8 bases, with 18 bases lying between them. CDR1 and CDR2 (germline): LNHDA, SQIVND (reference sequence). The CDR3 extends over 14 amino acids. CDR3 sequence: CASSPGRPPGGYTF. For the CDR3, the DNA is TGTGCCAGTAGTCCCGGACGGCCTCCGGGGGGCTACACCTTC.

The chain links TRBV7-9 to TRBJ2-4; D is uncertain. Germline V gene sequence: CDR1 SEHNR, CDR2 FQNEAQ (reference sequence). The CDR3 length is 14 residues. Trimming shortened V by 4 bases and J by 4 bases, and 11 bases separated the two germline ends. Here the CDR3 reads CASSSDLPKNIQYF. The CDR3 DNA sequence: TGTGCCAGCAGCTCGGACCTACCGAAAAACATTCAGTACTTC.

V gene TRBV3-1 (or the pseudogene TRBV3-2) combines with J gene TRBJ2-5; TRBD2 matches 9 bases. V shed 0 bases and J 4 bases; nucleotides not matched to a gene: 12. The CDR3 totals 18 residues. CDR1 is LGHDT and CDR2 is YNNKEL in the germline V gene (reference sequence). The CDR3 DNA is TGTGCCAGCAGCCAAGATACGTGGATAGCGGGAGTAGGAGAGACCCAGTACTTC. This translates into CASSQDTWIAGVGETQYF.

The chain couples TRBV19 to TRBJ1-1; D call uncertain. The germline V and J ends were trimmed by 4 bases and 2 bases, with 11 bases remaining between them. The CDR3 sequence is 14 residues long. Germline loops: CDR1 LNHDA, CDR2 SQIVND (reference sequence). CDR3 protein: CASSSAPENTEAFF. Written as DNA, the CDR3 is TGTGCCAGTAGTAGCGCCCCGGAAAACACTGAAGCTTTCTTT.